A single T cell receptor (beta chain) is shown here with its context. With V trimmed by 2 bases and J by 4 bases, 8 bases remained unmatched. Germline V gene sequence: CDR1 MDHEN, CDR2 SYDVKM. The CDR3 length is 15 residues. The record originates from a study of shared clonotypes between healthy human individuals. Generated by immunoSEQ multiplex PCR, the TCRdb table keeps only in-frame clones and is missing some. The table has a few hundred thousand clones, roughly 97% seen once; the top ten hold 0.055% to 0.07%. The sequencing input was naive CD4+ T cells sorted from blood. Subset meaning: CD45RA+ positively selected. This sequence originates from a woman younger than 45 in good health. The V call is TRBV28, the J call TRBJ2-7; 7 nucleotides align to TRBD2. The CDR3 DNA reads TGTGCCAGCAGTTTAAATCGGGGTAGCGGGTACGAGCAGTACTTC. Its protein is CASSLNRGSGYEQYF. Full variable domain (missing parts from reference TRBV28 and TRBJ2-7): DVKVTQSSRYLVKRTGEKVFLECVQDMDHENMFWYRQDPGLGLRLIYFSYDVKMKEKGDIPEGYSVSREKKERFSLILESASTNQTSMYLCASSLNRGSGYEQYFGPGTRLTVT.